What follows are 6 T cell receptor beta chains derived from one specimen sequenced in a study of T cells in Graves' hyperthyroidism and ophthalmopathy. Amplified TCR beta CDR3 regions derived from RNA transcripts. First-round RT-PCR with HTBI primers amplified the TCR CDR3 region. TCRdb re-derived calls from the multiplex PCR reads in MiXCR, one entry per CDR3 protein. The sample lists hundreds of thousands of distinct CDR3 sequences; around 14% were seen once. What was sequenced was blood. The origin of the receptors is a woman between 25 and 40 years old with Graves' hyperthyroidism.

In this sample, this clonotype turned up a few times. This chain connects TRBV27 to TRBJ2-6; 7 bases are a match to TRBD1. Germline-derived CDR1 and CDR2 are MNHEY and SMNVEV (reference sequence). This CDR3 has 16 residues. Unmatched junction bases numbered 5, after V lost 2 bases and J lost 4 bases. For the CDR3, the DNA is TGTGCCAGCAGTTTAAGAGACAGGGCCGGGGCCAACGTCCTGACTTTC. Its translation: CASSLRDRAGANVLTF. The variable domain in full, completed from reference TRBV27 and TRBJ2-6, reads EAQVTQNPRYLITVTGKKLTVTCSQNMNHEYMSWYRQDPGLGLRQIYYSMNVEVTDKGDVPEGYKVSRKEKRNFPLILESPSPNQTSLYFCASSLRDRAGANVLTFGAGSRLTVL.

This clonotype occurred many times. The V and J genes are TRBV6-2 or TRBV6-3 and TRBJ2-6; D gene ambiguous. V was clipped by 2 bases and J by 0 bases, with 5 bases between them. The germline gives CDR1 MNHEY, CDR2 SVGEGT. The CDR3 totals 15 residues. The CDR3 reads CASSYGGSGANVLTF. The CDR3, as DNA: TGTGCCAGCAGTTACGGCGGCTCTGGGGCCAACGTCCTGACTTTC.

This clonotype appeared many times. The chain carries TRBV2 and TRBJ1-5; D remains ambiguous. Trimming stripped 3 bases from V and 6 bases from J, with 6 bases between. This CDR3 comprises 12 residues. Germline CDR1 SNHLY, CDR2 FYNNEI. The CDR3 coding sequence is TGTGCCAGCAGTGAGGGTGGTCAGCCCCAGCATTTT. Translating it yields CASSEGGQPQHF. The full variable domain, its missing parts supplied by reference TRBV2 and TRBJ1-5, is EPEVTQTPSHQVTQMGQEVILRCVPISNHLYFYWYRQILGQKVEFLVSFYNNEISEKSEIFDDQFSVERPDGSNFTLKIRSTKLEDSAMYFCASSEGGQPQHFGDGTRLSIL.

Many counts were recorded for this clonotype. The chain employs TRBV7-2 and TRBJ2-7; unclear D gene. The V and J ends lost 5 bases and 6 bases respectively, with 11 bases between them. Germline V gene data show CDR1 as SGHTA and CDR2 as FQGNSA. The CDR3 sequence is 12 residues long. The CDR3 spells CASSLGAAEQYF. CDR3 sequence (DNA): TGTGCCAGCAGCCTTGGTGCTGCCGAGCAGTACTTC.

The chain couples TRBV18 to TRBJ2-3; D uncertain. The ends were cut back, 3 bases at V and 3 bases at J, with 10 bases in the middle. The V gene's germline CDR1 is KGHSH and CDR2 LQKENI. CDR3 size: 14 residues. The DNA of the CDR3 is TGTGCCAGCTCACCGGCGTACAAAACAGATACGCAGTATTTT. Encoded protein: CASSPAYKTDTQYF. Supplemented by reference TRBV18 and TRBJ2-3, the full variable domain reads NAGVMQNPRHLVRRRGQEARLRCSPMKGHSHVYWYRQLPEEGLKFMVYLQKENIIDESGMPKERFSAEFPKEGPSILRIQQVVRGDSAAYFCASSPAYKTDTQYFGPGTRLTVL.

This clonotype was counted ten times or more. The chain has TRBV7-9 and TRBJ2-1, with D unresolved. The CDR3 length is 13 residues. Deletions cut 6 bases from V and 10 bases from J, with 16 bases between. In germline, CDR1 is SEHNR, CDR2 FQNEAQ (reference sequence). The DNA of the CDR3 is TGTGCCAGCAGGACGGGTGGGAACGACGAGCAGTTCTTC. Its protein is CASRTGGNDEQFF.